This TCR beta chain was sequenced in a study of cytomegalovirus exposure and HLA in healthy donors. Study observations and caveats: Among TCR sequences, most were rare, though some public TCRs appeared in many donors. The study flagged about 150 TCR beta chains as cytomegalovirus-associated. CMV serostatus was the only immune exposure information that was available. Of the V segments, some could not be distinguished, including TRBV6-2 and TRBV6-3, and were excluded.

Trimming removed 5 bases from V and 7 bases from J; junction bases left unmatched: 7. This CDR3 has 16 amino acids. Germline CDR1 SGHTA, CDR2 FQGNSA. Details on this clone: The antigen is undetermined.

PCR primers comprised 60 Vbeta and 13 Jbeta primers. Only in-frame clones appear in the TCRdb table, and some are missing; sequencing was by immunoSEQ multiplex PCR. The sample records 81,000 or so clones, roughly 58% being singletons. This clonotype was obtained from a woman aged 25 to 39 in good health and CMV-seropositive. Material: PBMCs. The chain recombines TRBV7-2 with TRBJ2-1, with 14 bases aligning to TRBD2. In DNA, the CDR3 is TGTGCCAGCAGCCACGGACTAGCGGGGGGCCGGAATGAGCAGTTCTTC. As protein: CASSHGLAGGRNEQFF.